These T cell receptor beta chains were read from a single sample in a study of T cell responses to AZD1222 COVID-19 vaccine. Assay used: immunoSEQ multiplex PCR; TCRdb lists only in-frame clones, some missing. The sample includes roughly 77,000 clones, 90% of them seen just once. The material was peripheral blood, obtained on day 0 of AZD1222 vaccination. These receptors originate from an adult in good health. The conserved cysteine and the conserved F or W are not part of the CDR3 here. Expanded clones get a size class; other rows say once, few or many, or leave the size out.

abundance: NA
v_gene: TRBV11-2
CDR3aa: ASSLLVSFSYEQY

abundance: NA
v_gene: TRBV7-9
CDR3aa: AAGSGGRVHNEQF

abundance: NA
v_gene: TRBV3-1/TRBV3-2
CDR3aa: ASVQGNTEAF

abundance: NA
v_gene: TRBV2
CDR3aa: ASITQWGLAKETQY

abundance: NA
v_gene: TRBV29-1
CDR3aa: SVALASNTEAF

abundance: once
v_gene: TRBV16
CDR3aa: ASSHRQGLANYGYT

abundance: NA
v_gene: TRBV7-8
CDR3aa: ASSIRGGGADTQY

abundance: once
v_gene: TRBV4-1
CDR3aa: ASSQDEASGGFRTEAF

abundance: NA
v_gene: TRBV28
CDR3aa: ASSFRGGPSPVLT

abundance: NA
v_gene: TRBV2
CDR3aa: ASREWSYEQY

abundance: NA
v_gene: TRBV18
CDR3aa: ASSPSPGQGAFGYGNEQF

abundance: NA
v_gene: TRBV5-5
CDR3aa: ASSPILTDRGLQPQH

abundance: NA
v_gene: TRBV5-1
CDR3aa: ASSLSGGYEQF

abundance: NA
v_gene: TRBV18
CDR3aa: ASSSGTRLTKNIQY

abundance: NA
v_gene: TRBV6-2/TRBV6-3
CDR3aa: ASSYVWAGAF

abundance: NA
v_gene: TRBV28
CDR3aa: ASSGPGQSTGNTIY

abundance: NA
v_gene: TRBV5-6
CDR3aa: ASSPPLVGVGGKAF

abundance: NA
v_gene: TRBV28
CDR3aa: ASSSWGGYNEQF

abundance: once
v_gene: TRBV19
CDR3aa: ASSRGTGSTGELF

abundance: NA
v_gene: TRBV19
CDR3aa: ASSGTSGGASTDTQY

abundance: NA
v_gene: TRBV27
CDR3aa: ASSPRDRGGNEQY

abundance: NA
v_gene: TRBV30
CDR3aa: AWQAQMNTEAF

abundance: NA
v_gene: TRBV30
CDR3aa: AWSLIGDTNQPQH

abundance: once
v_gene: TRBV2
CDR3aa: ASSEAGFSGNTIY

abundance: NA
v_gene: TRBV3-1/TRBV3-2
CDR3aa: ASSQGAEQY

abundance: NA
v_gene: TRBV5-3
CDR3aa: ARSLANRVLISGANVLT

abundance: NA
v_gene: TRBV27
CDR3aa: ASSLGRGNQPQH

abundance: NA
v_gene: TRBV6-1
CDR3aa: ASSEIVEIEAF

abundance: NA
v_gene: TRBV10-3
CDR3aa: AISEAGSRGDAYEQY

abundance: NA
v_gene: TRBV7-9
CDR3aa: ASSRQGYEQY

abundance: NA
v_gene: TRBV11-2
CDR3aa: ASSLRSPGQGGTEAF

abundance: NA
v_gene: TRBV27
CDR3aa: ASSLYGYNEQF

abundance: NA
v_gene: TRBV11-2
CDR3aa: ASSLDRGIYNEQF

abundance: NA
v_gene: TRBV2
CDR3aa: ASSPEPGSNQPQH

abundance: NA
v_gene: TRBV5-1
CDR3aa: ASSTSTSLYNEQF

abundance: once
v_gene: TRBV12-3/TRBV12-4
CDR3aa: ASSYEGYSEF

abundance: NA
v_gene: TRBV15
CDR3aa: ATSRLRETPNTGELF

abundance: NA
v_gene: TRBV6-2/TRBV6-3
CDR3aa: ASSTALGPNYGYT

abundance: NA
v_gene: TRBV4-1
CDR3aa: ASSQDRGANRDNEQF

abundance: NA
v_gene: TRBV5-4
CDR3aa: ASSPRGQVDTQY

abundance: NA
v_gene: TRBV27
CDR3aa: ASSPLTGTLNTEAF

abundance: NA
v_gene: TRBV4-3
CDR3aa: ASSQDAGTLAYEQY

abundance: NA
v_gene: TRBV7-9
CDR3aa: ASSPPTGVNAF

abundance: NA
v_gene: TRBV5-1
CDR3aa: ASSTDRAETQY

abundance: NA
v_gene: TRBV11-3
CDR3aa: ASSLQGANTEAF

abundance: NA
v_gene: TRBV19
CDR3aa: ASNLKGQGAMMFSGANVLT

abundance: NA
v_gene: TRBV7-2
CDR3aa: ASSLGQGDYANYGYT

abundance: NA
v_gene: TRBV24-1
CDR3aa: ATSGGYEQY

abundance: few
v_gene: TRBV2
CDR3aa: ASSENGYGYT

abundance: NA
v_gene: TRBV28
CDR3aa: ASSSIMGSSRRYTEAF

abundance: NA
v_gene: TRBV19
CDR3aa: ASSSAGGLEQY

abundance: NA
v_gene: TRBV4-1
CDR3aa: ASSQTWANSNQPQH

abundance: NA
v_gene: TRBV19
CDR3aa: ASSKDRDQPQH

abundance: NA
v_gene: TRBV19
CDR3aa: ASSKETGPFQPQH

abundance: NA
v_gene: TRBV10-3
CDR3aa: AISPGTQPQH

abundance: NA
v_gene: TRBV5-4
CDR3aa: ASSSRKGSNEKLF

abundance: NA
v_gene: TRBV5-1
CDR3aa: ASSLAVTDTQY

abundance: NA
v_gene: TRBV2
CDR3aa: ASSVVGQGTGNTIY

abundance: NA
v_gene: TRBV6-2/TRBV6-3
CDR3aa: ASSYSKGKGAPRETQY

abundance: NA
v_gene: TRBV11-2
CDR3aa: ASSPPDRLETF